The 19 T cell receptor beta chains below were found in one sample sequenced in a study of blood T cell repertoires in COVID-19. Profiling relied on immunoSEQ multiplex PCR, and the TCRdb table lists in-frame clones only, not all of them. The sample includes 200,000 to 250,000 clones, about nine tenths of them seen just once. The sequencing input was peripheral blood. These receptor sequences come from a man younger than 45 with COVID-19, enrolled during active disease.

The gene calls are TRBV14 and TRBJ1-6; 7 nucleotides agree with TRBD1. Germline V gene sequence: CDR1 SGHDN, CDR2 FVKESK. With V trimmed by 4 bases and J by 12 bases, 12 bases remained unmatched. The CDR3 is 15 amino acids. The DNA of the CDR3 is TGTGCCAGCAGCCTCGCCGGGACAGCTTTTAGACCCCTCCACTTT. Its translation: CASSLAGTAFRPLHF.

DNA for the CDR3: TGTGCCAGCAGCTTAGGTCAGGGGGCTTGGAGCAATCAGCCCCAGCATTTT. Amino acid sequence: CASSLGQGAWSNQPQHF. The rearrangement links TRBV7-2 to TRBJ1-5; 8 nucleotides match TRBD1. The CDR3 extends over 17 amino acids. V lost 1 base, J lost 1 base, and 6 bases stayed unmatched. From germline, CDR1 is SGHTA and CDR2 FQGNSA.

The CDR3 loop reads CASSLRRPRNQPQHF. CDR3 nucleotide sequence: TGTGCCAGCAGTTTGAGGCGGCCGCGCAATCAGCCCCAGCATTTT. This chain links TRBV27 with TRBJ1-5, with D unclear. V shed 3 bases and J shed 2 bases, with 11 bases lying between them. There are 15 residues in the CDR3. Germline assignment: CDR1 MNHEY and CDR2 SMNVEV (reference sequence).

In DNA form, the CDR3 reads TGTGCCAGCAGCCCTAGAAGGGAGGGCGGGGAGCTGTTTTTT. As protein: CASSPRREGGELFF. The chain carries TRBV3-1 (or the pseudogene TRBV3-2) and TRBJ2-2; 7 nucleotides align to TRBD2. Germline V lookup: CDR1 LGHDT, CDR2 YNNKEL (reference sequence). This CDR3 is 14 amino acids long. V shed 4 bases, J shed 7 bases, and the junction held 6 bases outside the gene matches.

The chain uses TRBV7-2 and TRBJ2-1, with 7 nucleotides matching TRBD1. Germline V gene data show CDR1 as SGHTA and CDR2 as FQGNSA. The CDR3 has 13 amino acids. Germline trimming cut 6 bases from V and 7 bases from J; bases unmatched to any gene: 6. CDR3 protein: CASSYIRGNEQFF. The CDR3, as DNA: TGTGCCAGCAGTTACATCAGGGGGAATGAGCAGTTCTTC.

V and J are TRBV2 and TRBJ2-6; 8 bases are a match to TRBD1. This CDR3 is built from 17 residues. With V trimmed by 6 bases and J by 1 base, 8 bases remained unmatched. Per germline, CDR1 SNHLY and CDR2 FYNNEI. DNA of the CDR3: TGTGCCAGCAGAGCACTGACAGGGGAGTCTGGGGCCAACGTCCTGACTTTC. Amino acid sequence: CASRALTGESGANVLTF.

This clone has only one observation. The chain recombines TRBV3-1 (or the pseudogene TRBV3-2) with TRBJ2-7; 8 positions match TRBD1. The CDR3 spans 14 residues. CDR1 and CDR2 from the germline V gene are LGHDT and YNNKEL (reference sequence). V shed 4 bases and J 3 bases; nucleotides not matched to a gene: 5. The CDR3 DNA follows: TGTGCCAGCAGCCGCCGGACAGGGTTCTACGAGCAGTACTTC. Translated, it gives CASSRRTGFYEQYF.

This chain connects TRBV10-3 to TRBJ1-1; D might be TRBD1 (6 bases). Germline V gene sequence: CDR1 ENHRY, CDR2 SYGVKD. V was cut by 7 bases and J by 1 base, with 10 bases left in between. The CDR3 extends over 13 amino acids. The CDR3 loop is CAITRQENTEAFF. As DNA, the CDR3 is TGTGCCATCACACGACAGGAGAACACTGAAGCTTTCTTT.

The genes are TRBV7-8 and TRBJ1-1; the D gene is possibly TRBD1 (6 bases). The CDR3 contains 16 residues. CDR1 is SGHVS and CDR2 is FQNEAQ in the germline V gene. Trimming took 2 bases from V and 0 from J, leaving 13 bases between them. The CDR3 loop reads CASSLRGGHLNTEAFF. The CDR3 DNA reads as TGTGCCAGCAGCTTAAGGGGGGGGCACCTGAACACTGAAGCTTTCTTT.

Only one count was recorded for this clone. This rearrangement joins TRBV7-2 to TRBJ1-2; the match to TRBD1 covers 8 bases. There are 16 residues in the CDR3. Germline V CDR1 and CDR2: SGHTA, FQGNSA. V lost 0 bases to trimming and J lost 4 bases; unmatched junction nucleotides: 7. The CDR3 region has the DNA TGTGCCAGCAGCTTAGCGGTGGCAGGGGGCAGCTATGGCTACACCTTC. Its protein is CASSLAVAGGSYGYTF.

The chain combines TRBV29-1 with TRBJ2-5, with 14 bases that match TRBD2. The CDR3 contains 14 residues. In germline, CDR1 is SQVTM, CDR2 ANQGSEA. V trimming: 8 bases; J trimming: 2 bases; junction bases outside the gene matches: 4. The CDR3 here is CSPRLAGGQETQYF. The DNA of the CDR3 is TGCAGCCCGAGACTAGCGGGAGGGCAAGAGACCCAGTACTTC.

The chain links TRBV9 to TRBJ2-7; D might be TRBD2 (6 bases). The V gene lost 0 bases and the J gene lost 4 bases, with 14 bases spanning the gap. Germline loops: CDR1 SGDLS, CDR2 YYNGEE. CDR3 length: 15 amino acids. This CDR3 reads CASSVGLSGLYEQYF. CDR3 bases: TGTGCCAGCAGCGTAGGCCTTAGCGGCCTTTACGAGCAGTACTTC.

V is TRBV19 and J is TRBJ2-7, with D tentatively TRBD1 (6 bases). The germline CDR1 and CDR2 sequences are LNHDA and SQIVND (reference sequence). The ends were cut back, 8 bases at V and 0 bases at J, with 23 bases in the middle. The CDR3 contains 17 residues. CDR3 amino acids: CASSFVAPGQLSYEQYF. CDR3 nucleotides: TGTGCCAGTTCTTTTGTTGCACCAGGACAGCTCTCCTACGAGCAGTACTTC.

The chain is built from TRBV28 and TRBJ1-1, with TRBD1 matching over 7 bases. The CDR3 loop spans 16 amino acids. The germline gives CDR1 MDHEN, CDR2 SYDVKM. The ends lost 5 bases at V and 0 bases at J; junction bases unmatched: 9. The DNA for the CDR3 is TGTGCCAGCAGTAGTCCCAGGGGGGCTATGAACACTGAAGCTTTCTTT. Amino acids: CASSSPRGAMNTEAFF.

The chain joins TRBV29-1 to TRBJ1-5; D may be TRBD1 (5 bases). The length of the CDR3 is 15 residues. Germline CDR1 reads SQVTM; CDR2 reads ANQGSEA. Between the trimmed V and J ends, which lost 4 bases and 0 bases, there was a span of 13 bases. This chain's CDR3 is CSVAVRTNSNQPQHF. As DNA, the CDR3 is TGCAGCGTTGCCGTCAGGACAAATAGCAATCAGCCCCAGCATTTT.

This clone was picked up a small number of times. This chain connects TRBV10-3 to TRBJ1-5; D is possibly TRBD1 (5 bases). Germline values: CDR1 ENHRY, CDR2 SYGVKD. Trimming took 3 bases from V and 2 from J, leaving 8 bases between them. The CDR3 is 14 residues long. The CDR3: CAISDRVGNQPQHF. CDR3 in DNA: TGTGCCATCAGTGACAGGGTGGGCAATCAGCCCCAGCATTTT.

The CDR3 coding sequence is TGTGCCAGCAGACAAAACTACGAGCAGTACTTC. The encoded protein is CASRQNYEQYF. The chain recombines TRBV12-3 or TRBV12-4 with TRBJ2-7; D remains unclear. The V end was cut by 6 bases, the J end by 3 bases, with 6 bases between. This CDR3 is built from 11 residues.

CDR3 residues: CASSHPRGFSNTGELFF. Here the CDR3 DNA reads TGTGCCAGCAGCCACCCCAGGGGTTTTTCAAACACCGGGGAGCTGTTTTTT. The rearrangement uses TRBV21-1 and TRBJ2-2; TRBD1, the table's D call, lacks a check against the DNA. TRBV21-1 has pseudogene status. The CDR3 extends over 17 amino acids.

The CDR3 coding sequence is TGTGCCAGTACCTATCTAGGACAGGGGGCAAGTGGCTACACCTTC. Translated, it gives CASTYLGQGASGYTF. The rearrangement joins TRBV19 to TRBJ1-2; 11 bases match TRBD1. The germline CDR1 and CDR2 sequences are LNHDA and SQIVND (reference sequence). V dropped 7 bases and J dropped 7; count of bases not matched to a gene: 11. This CDR3 contains 15 residues.